A selection of T cell receptor beta chains follows, all from one sample in a study of T cells in Graves' hyperthyroidism and ophthalmopathy. TCRdb reprocessed the multiplex PCR reads via MiXCR and lists one record per CDR3 protein. The profile shows approximately 610,000 distinct CDR3 sequences, roughly 14% of them singletons. Sequenced: blood. Source of these receptors: a woman in her forties with Graves' ophthalmopathy. CDR3s leave out the opening cysteine and the closing phenylalanine or tryptophan. Part of the rows lack a size; the others show once, few, many or a class for expanded clones.

cdr3_aa	v_call	j_call	clone_size
SAWVGQGAGRNQETQY	TRBV20-1	TRBJ2-5	few
ASSLPPGGDEAF	TRBV6-2/TRBV6-3	TRBJ1-1	NA
ASRRTSGSGEQY	TRBV5-1	TRBJ2-7	NA
ASSFGGRRGETQY	TRBV7-2	TRBJ2-5	many
ASRNWGQRDTGELF	TRBV28	TRBJ2-2	many
ASSSLGQGTYEQY	TRBV6-5	TRBJ2-7	many
ASSYAASGLYEQY	TRBV6-2/TRBV6-3	TRBJ2-7	many
ASSPGGGTGSYEQY	TRBV11-2	TRBJ2-7	NA
ASSMDRGNTEAF	TRBV2	TRBJ1-1	many
ASGNSLTRWELRYEQY	TRBV27	TRBJ2-7	many
ASSLWASGITGELF	TRBV13	TRBJ2-2	many
ASSRAYSQGAYTEAF	TRBV6-1	TRBJ1-1	few
SVEVGRNTEAF	TRBV29-1	TRBJ1-1	many
ASSLSGSGRITGELF	TRBV11-1	TRBJ2-2	many
ASSYLLAGGYEQY	TRBV6-5	TRBJ2-7	NA